Listed below are T cell receptor beta chains from one sample, sequenced in a study of blood T cells in healthy people across ages. TCRdb re-called the 5' RACE reads through MiXCR, storing one row per CDR3 protein. The profile shows about 1,400,000 distinct CDR3 sequences, approximately 63% of them singletons. Input material: blood. The receptors stem from a man between 18 and 29 years old in good health. The CDR3 runs from the conserved cysteine through the conserved F or W. The order of the fields is clone size, D gene, J gene, V gene, CDR3 DNA, CDR3 protein. D genes are given only for firm matches. Some rows have no size entry. The others give once, few or many, or a class for an expanded clone.

>-|-|TRBJ2-6|TRBV29-1
TGCAGCGTTGGTGATATCTCTGGGGCCAACGTCCTGACTTTC
CSVGDISGANVLTF
>-|-|TRBJ2-7|TRBV6-2/TRBV6-3
TGTGCCAGCAGTTACGATAGATACCTCTACGAGCAGTACTTC
CASSYDRYLYEQYF
>-|-|TRBJ2-5|TRBV27
TGTGCCAGCAGTTTATGGTCCAATCTCCAAGAGACCCAGTACTTC
CASSLWSNLQETQYF
>few|TRBD1|TRBJ2-3|TRBV20-1
TGCAGTGCTAGAGGGCACCCGGACAGGGTTCGCACAGATACGCAGTATTTT
CSARGHPDRVRTDTQYF
>few|TRBD2|TRBJ2-7|TRBV2
TGTGCCAGCAGGGCAACTAGCGGAGGCGAGCAGTACTTC
CASRATSGGEQYF
>-|TRBD2|TRBJ2-3|TRBV4-2
TGTGCCAGCAGCCAAGAGAAGGCTAGCGGGAGTTCCCGCACAGATACGCAGTATTTT
CASSQEKASGSSRTDTQYF
>-|-|TRBJ1-4|TRBV12-3/TRBV12-4
TGTGCCAGCGGAGGTTTAAATGAAAAACTGTTTTTT
CASGGLNEKLFF
>once|TRBD1|TRBJ2-1|TRBV9
TGTGCCAGCAGCGTAGGGACAGGGGGAACCTACAATGAGCAGTTCTTC
CASSVGTGGTYNEQFF
>-|TRBD1|TRBJ1-6|TRBV5-8
TGTGCCAGTAACAGGGGACCTAATTCACCCCTCCACTTT
CASNRGPNSPLHF
>-|-|TRBJ2-7|TRBV20-1
TGCAGTGCTAGGGGAACTTGGGGGAGTCTCGAGCAGTACTTC
CSARGTWGSLEQYF
>-|-|TRBJ2-7|TRBV20-1
TGCAGTGCTAGAGATGAATCTTTGGCCCAGTACTTC
CSARDESLAQYF
>few|-|TRBJ2-7|TRBV25-1
TGTGCCAGCAGTTCTACGAGGGCGTCCTACGAGCAGTACTTC
CASSSTRASYEQYF
>-|-|TRBJ2-7|TRBV29-1
TGCAGCGCCAACGGCGGAGGGTCCGACGAGCAGTACTTC
CSANGGGSDEQYF
>-|TRBD1|TRBJ2-7|TRBV6-1
TGTGCCAGCCTGGGGCGAGACAGGGGGCTCTACGAGCAGTACTTC
CASLGRDRGLYEQYF
>-|-|TRBJ1-6|TRBV12-3/TRBV12-4
TGTGCCAGCATTAAGGGTACCTCCTATAATTCACCCCTCCACTTT
CASIKGTSYNSPLHF
>-|TRBD2|TRBJ2-1|TRBV5-1
TGCGCCAGCAGCTTGCAGCGGGGGGGCTCCTACAATGAGCAGTTCTTC
CASSLQRGGSYNEQFF
>-|TRBD1|TRBJ2-4|TRBV20-1
TGCAGTGCTAGTACGGGGACAGGAGTCCAAAACATTCAGTACTTC
CSASTGTGVQNIQYF
>-|-|TRBJ2-4|TRBV7-9
TGTGCCAGCAGCTCCGTCCGGCGCTTAGGGCTGTACTTC
CASSSVRRLGLYF
>few|TRBD1|TRBJ2-5|TRBV7-6
TGTGCCAGCAGCTCCCGGACAGGGAAAGAGACCCAGTACTTC
CASSSRTGKETQYF
>-|-|TRBJ2-7|TRBV29-1
TGCAGCGTTGAATTGGGGGTCTCCTACGAGCAGTACTTC
CSVELGVSYEQYF
>once|-|TRBJ2-5|TRBV20-1
TGCAGTGCTAGACCCATGGGCGGCCAAGAGACCCAGTACTTC
CSARPMGGQETQYF
>-|-|TRBJ2-7|TRBV7-2
TGTGCCAGCAGCTTAGGGCCAATGTCCGAGCAGTACTTC
CASSLGPMSEQYF
>-|TRBD2|TRBJ2-3|TRBV7-9
TGTGCCAGCAGCCCTAGCCCGGGACTAGCGGGGAGCACAGATACGCAGTATTTT
CASSPSPGLAGSTDTQYF
>-|-|TRBJ1-2|TRBV9
TGTGCCAGCAGCGTAGCGGGACGGGACTATGGCTACACCTTC
CASSVAGRDYGYTF
>-|-|TRBJ2-2|TRBV10-1
TGCGCCAGCAGCAGGGACCCTTCGAACACCGGGGAGCTGTTTTTT
CASSRDPSNTGELFF
>-|TRBD2|TRBJ2-7|TRBV20-1
TGCAGTGCTATGGGAAAGACTAGCGGGTCTCAATCCTACGAGCAGTACTTC
CSAMGKTSGSQSYEQYF
>once|TRBD1|TRBJ2-1|TRBV7-2
TGTGCCAGCAGTCCCCCGGGACAGGTGGGAGGAGAGCAGTTCTTC
CASSPPGQVGGEQFF
>-|TRBD1|TRBJ1-6|TRBV2
TGTGCCAGCGCGGAATCCAGGACAGGGGGGAATTCACCCCTCCACTTT
CASAESRTGGNSPLHF
>-|TRBD2|TRBJ2-6|TRBV6-1
TGTGCCACCGGGAGGGGACAACAACTTCCTGGGGCCAACGTCCTGACTTTC
CATGRGQQLPGANVLTF